This is a list of T cell receptor beta chains from one sample in a study of T cell responses to AZD1222 COVID-19 vaccine. Profiled with immunoSEQ multiplex PCR; TCRdb holds only in-frame clones, not every one. The sample includes roughly 84,000 clones, around nine tenths seen only once; the top ten take 11%. The sample consisted of peripheral blood, taken 28 days after the second AZD1222 dose. The source is an adult who received the AZD1222 COVID-19 vaccine. CDR3s include the opening cysteine and the closing phenylalanine or tryptophan. The D gene is left open where the match is weak. Rows may omit the clone size; those that give it use once, few, many or a size class.

v_call	d_call	j_call	clone_size	cdr3_nt	cdr3_aa
TRBV28	-	TRBJ1-5	once	TGTGCCAGCAGTTGGGGGTTTCAGCCCCAGCATTTT	CASSWGFQPQHF
TRBV7-6	TRBD1	TRBJ1-4	few	TGTGCCAGCAGCGACTGGACAGGGGGTCGTGAAAAACTGTTTTTT	CASSDWTGGREKLFF
TRBV5-1	-	TRBJ2-7	-	TGCGCCAGCAGCTTTGATCCGGGCCTCTCCTACGAGCAGTACTTC	CASSFDPGLSYEQYF
TRBV12-3/TRBV12-4	-	TRBJ1-6	-	TGTGCCAGCAGCTATAATTCACCCCTCCACTTT	CASSYNSPLHF
TRBV4-2	-	TRBJ1-2	medium-sized	TGTGCCAGCAGCGCCACAGGAGCGGGAAGCTACACCTTC	CASSATGAGSYTF
TRBV5-5	-	TRBJ2-7	-	TGTGCCAGCAGCACGACAGGATACGAGCAGTACTTC	CASSTTGYEQYF
TRBV9	TRBD2	TRBJ2-2	-	TGTGCCAGCAGCGTAGCGGGACTAGGAACCACCGGGGAGCTGTTTTTT	CASSVAGLGTTGELFF
TRBV6-5	-	TRBJ1-6	-	TGTGCCAACCGCTTACGATCGGCCGATAATTCACCCCTCCACTTT	CANRLRSADNSPLHF
TRBV7-7	-	TRBJ1-1	-	TGTGCTAGCAGTCTAACTCATGGAGCTGAAGCTTTCTTT	CASSLTHGAEAFF
TRBV27	-	TRBJ1-2	-	TGTGCCAGCAGTTTAGACAGAGGAGCGGGTGGCTACACCTTC	CASSLDRGAGGYTF
TRBV2	-	TRBJ1-5	-	TGTGCCAGCAGTGAAGGGCCCGGGGTCAATCAGCCCCAGCATTTT	CASSEGPGVNQPQHF
TRBV29-1	TRBD1	TRBJ1-2	-	TGCAGCGTTGGGCAGGGGGACTATGGCTACACCTTC	CSVGQGDYGYTF
TRBV4-2	-	TRBJ1-6	-	TGTGCCAGCAGCCAAGAGGGCGGGGAATGGTCACCCCTCCACTTT	CASSQEGGEWSPLHF
TRBV5-1	TRBD1	TRBJ2-7	-	TGCGCCAGCAGCTTGGCCTTGACAGGGACGAGGAGCGAGCAGTACTTC	CASSLALTGTRSEQYF
TRBV7-2	-	TRBJ2-7	-	TGTGCCAGCAGCCCGCGACAAGGGGGGACCTACGAGCAGTACTTC	CASSPRQGGTYEQYF
TRBV19	-	TRBJ2-2	-	TGTGCCAGTAGTAGGGCCGAAAGAGGCACCGGGGAGCTGTTTTTT	CASSRAERGTGELFF
TRBV27	-	TRBJ1-1	-	TGTGCCAGCAGTTTGATGGAGGGCGGGGGTCAAGCTTTCTTT	CASSLMEGGGQAFF
TRBV5-1	TRBD1	TRBJ1-1	-	TGCGCCAGCAGTATGGACAGGGCGGATACTGAAGCTTTCTTT	CASSMDRADTEAFF
TRBV30	-	TRBJ2-6	-	TGTGCCTGGAGTGAGTCAGGGCTCGTGAGGGGCGTCCTGACTTTC	CAWSESGLVRGVLTF
TRBV6-5	-	TRBJ1-2	once	TGTGCCAGCAGTTACGGGGGAAACTATGGCTACACCTTC	CASSYGGNYGYTF
TRBV5-1	-	TRBJ1-3	-	TGCGCCAGCAGCTTGGGGGGGACCTACTCTGGAAACACCATATATTTT	CASSLGGTYSGNTIYF
TRBV2	TRBD1	TRBJ2-7	once	TGTGCCAGCATTCGCGGGACAGGGTACGAGCAGTACTTC	CASIRGTGYEQYF
TRBV3-1/TRBV3-2	-	TRBJ1-5	once	TGTGCCAGCAGCCACTACGGAAATCAGCCCCAGCATTTT	CASSHYGNQPQHF
TRBV7-3	-	TRBJ1-2	-	TGTGCCAGCAGCTTAAAGGGGAAAAACTATGGCTACACCTTC	CASSLKGKNYGYTF
TRBV4-3	-	TRBJ2-6	-	TGCGCCAGCAGCCACCCACCTAGTAGAGGGGCCAACGTCCTGACTTTC	CASSHPPSRGANVLTF
TRBV27	-	TRBJ1-5	-	TGTGCCAGCAGTTTATTGGTAGGCCCCAATCAGCCCCAGCATTTT	CASSLLVGPNQPQHF
TRBV29-1	-	TRBJ1-1	-	TGCAGCGTGGGCTACACTGAAGCTTTCTTT	CSVGYTEAFF
TRBV7-8	-	TRBJ1-6	-	TGTGCCAGCAGCTTAGATAGGGCAGCAGTTTCACCCCTCCACTTT	CASSLDRAAVSPLHF
TRBV19	-	TRBJ1-5	-	TGTGCCAGTACCCGGGGTTGGAATCAGCCCCAGCATTTT	CASTRGWNQPQHF
TRBV2	-	TRBJ1-1	-	TGTGCCAGCAGTGGCCACAGGGAACGTACGGGCACTGAAGCTTTCTTT	CASSGHRERTGTEAFF
TRBV29-1	-	TRBJ2-1	once	TGCAGCGTTGAAGGTGGGGGAAATGAGCAGTTCTTC	CSVEGGGNEQFF
TRBV24-1	-	TRBJ2-1	-	TGTGCCACCAGAAAAGGAGGGGCGGGTTTCTCCTACAATGAGCAGTTCTTC	CATRKGGAGFSYNEQFF
TRBV28	-	TRBJ2-5	few	TGTGCCAGCAGTTTGGATTGGGAGACCCAGTACTTC	CASSLDWETQYF
TRBV6-2/TRBV6-3	TRBD1	TRBJ2-7	-	TGTGCCAGCAGCCTACGACGGCTGGACAGGGTAGACGAGCAGTACTTC	CASSLRRLDRVDEQYF
TRBV28	-	TRBJ1-6	-	TGTGCCAGCAGCTACAACGGACGGGATTCACCCCTCCACTTT	CASSYNGRDSPLHF
TRBV15	-	TRBJ1-4	-	TGTGCCACCAGCCTCCCCTCACACGACCCGGAAAAACTGTTTTTT	CATSLPSHDPEKLFF
TRBV29-1	-	TRBJ1-2	-	TGCAGCGTTGAATCTTCTGGGGATGGCCCCTATGGCTACACCTTC	CSVESSGDGPYGYTF
TRBV9	-	TRBJ2-7	-	TGTGCCAGCAGCGTAGGGGGTCAGAATAGAGTCGAGCAGTACTTC	CASSVGGQNRVEQYF
TRBV7-6	-	TRBJ2-7	few	TGTGCCAGCAGCCCGGTCCCCGCGGCATCCTACGAGCAGTACTTC	CASSPVPAASYEQYF
TRBV30	-	TRBJ1-1	-	TGTGCCTTCCTCCCTGGTCCCCAAACAGTCCCGACTAAGAACACTGAAGCTTTCTTT	CAFLPGPQTVPTKNTEAFF